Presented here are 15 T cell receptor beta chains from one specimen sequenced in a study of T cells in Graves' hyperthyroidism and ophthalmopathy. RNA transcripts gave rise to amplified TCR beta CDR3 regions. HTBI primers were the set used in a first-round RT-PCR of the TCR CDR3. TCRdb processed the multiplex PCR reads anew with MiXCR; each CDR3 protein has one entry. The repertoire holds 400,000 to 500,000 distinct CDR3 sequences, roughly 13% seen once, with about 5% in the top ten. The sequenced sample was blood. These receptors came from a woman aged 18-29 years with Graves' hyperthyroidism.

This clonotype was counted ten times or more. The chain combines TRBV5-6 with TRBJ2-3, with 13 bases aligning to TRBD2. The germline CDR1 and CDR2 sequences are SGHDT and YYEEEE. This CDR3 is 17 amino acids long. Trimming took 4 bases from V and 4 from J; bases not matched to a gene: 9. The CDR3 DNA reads TGTGCCAGCAGCCCTGGACTAGCGGGAGTTCGCGCAGATACGCAGTATTTT. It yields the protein CASSPGLAGVRADTQYF.

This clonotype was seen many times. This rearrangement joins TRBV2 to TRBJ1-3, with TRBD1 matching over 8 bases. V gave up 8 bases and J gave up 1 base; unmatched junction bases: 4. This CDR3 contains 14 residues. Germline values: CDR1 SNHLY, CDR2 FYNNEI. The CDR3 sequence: CASRDRGSGNTIYF. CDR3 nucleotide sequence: TGTGCCAGCCGAGACAGGGGTTCTGGAAACACCATATATTTT.

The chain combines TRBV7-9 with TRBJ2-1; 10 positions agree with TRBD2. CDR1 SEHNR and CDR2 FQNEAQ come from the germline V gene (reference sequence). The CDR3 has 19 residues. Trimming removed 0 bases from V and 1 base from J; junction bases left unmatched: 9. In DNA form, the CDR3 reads TGTGCCAGCAGCTTAGCCCAGCGGGAGGGCCTGTGGTCCTACAATGAGCAGTTCTTC. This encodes CASSLAQREGLWSYNEQFF.

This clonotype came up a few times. The CDR3 DNA reads TGTGCCAGCAGCTTACTGTCCAGGAACACTGAAGCTTTCTTT. It yields the protein CASSLLSRNTEAFF. The V call is TRBV7-9, the J call TRBJ1-1; D remains ambiguous. Germline V gene lookup returns CDR1 SEHNR and CDR2 FQNEAQ (reference sequence). This CDR3 spans 14 amino acids. V was cut by 2 bases and J by 1 base, with 8 bases left in between.

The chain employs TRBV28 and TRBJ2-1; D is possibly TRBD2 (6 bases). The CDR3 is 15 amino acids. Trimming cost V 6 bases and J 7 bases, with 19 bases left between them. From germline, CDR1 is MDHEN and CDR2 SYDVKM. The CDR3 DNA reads TGTGCCAGCAGCCGCGGGACTTCCCGGAGGAATGAGCAGTTCTTC. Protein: CASSRGTSRRNEQFF.

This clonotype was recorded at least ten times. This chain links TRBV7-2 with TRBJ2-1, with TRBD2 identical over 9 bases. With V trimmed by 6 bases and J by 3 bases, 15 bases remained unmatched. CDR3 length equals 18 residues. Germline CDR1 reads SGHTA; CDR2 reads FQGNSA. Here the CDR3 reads CASRQGLAGIRNYNEQFF. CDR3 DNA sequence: TGTGCCAGCAGGCAGGGCCTAGCGGGAATAAGGAACTACAATGAGCAGTTCTTC. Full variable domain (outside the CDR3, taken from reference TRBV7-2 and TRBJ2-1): GAGVSQSPSNKVTEKGKDVELRCDPISGHTALYWYRQSLGQGLEFLIYFQGNSAPDKSGLPSDRFSAERTGGSVSTLTIQRTQQEDSAVYLCASRQGLAGIRNYNEQFFGPGTRLTVL.

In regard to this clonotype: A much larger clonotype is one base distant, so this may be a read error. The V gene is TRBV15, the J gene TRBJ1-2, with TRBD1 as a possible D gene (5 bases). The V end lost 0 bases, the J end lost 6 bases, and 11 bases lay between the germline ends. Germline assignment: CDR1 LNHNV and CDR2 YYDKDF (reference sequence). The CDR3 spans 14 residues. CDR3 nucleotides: TGTGCCACCAGCAGAGATCGAGTAGGGGATGGCTACACCTTC. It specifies CATSRDRVGDGYTF.

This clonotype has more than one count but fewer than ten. CDR3 sequence: CSAPMAGILSGANVLTF. The CDR3 nucleotides read TGCAGTGCTCCAATGGCAGGGATACTCTCTGGGGCCAACGTCCTGACTTTC. The genes are TRBV20-1 and TRBJ2-6, with D possibly TRBD1 on 5 matching bases. Per the germline V gene, CDR1 is DFQATT and CDR2 is SNEGSKA (reference sequence). The CDR3 runs 17 residues. Trimming shortened V by 5 bases and J by 0 bases, and 17 bases separated the two germline ends.

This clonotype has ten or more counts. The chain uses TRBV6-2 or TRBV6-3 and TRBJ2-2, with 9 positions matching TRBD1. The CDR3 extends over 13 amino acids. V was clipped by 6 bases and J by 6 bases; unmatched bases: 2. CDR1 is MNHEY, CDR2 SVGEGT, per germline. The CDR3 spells CASRNRGPGELFF. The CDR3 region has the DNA TGTGCCAGCAGGAACAGGGGGCCCGGGGAGCTGTTTTTT.

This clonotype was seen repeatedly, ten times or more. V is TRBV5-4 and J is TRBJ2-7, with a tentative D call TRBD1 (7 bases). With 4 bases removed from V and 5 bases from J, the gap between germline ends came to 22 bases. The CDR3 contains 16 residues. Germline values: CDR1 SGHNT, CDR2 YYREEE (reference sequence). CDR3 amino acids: CASSIEGGGISDEQYF. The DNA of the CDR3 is TGTGCCAGCAGCATCGAAGGGGGCGGGATTAGCGACGAGCAGTACTTC. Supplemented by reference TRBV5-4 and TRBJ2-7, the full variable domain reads ETGVTQSPTHLIKTRGQQVTLRCSSQSGHNTVSWYQQALGQGPQFIFQYYREEENGRGNFPPRFSGLQFPNYSSELNVNALELDDSALYLCASSIEGGGISDEQYFGPGTRLTVT.

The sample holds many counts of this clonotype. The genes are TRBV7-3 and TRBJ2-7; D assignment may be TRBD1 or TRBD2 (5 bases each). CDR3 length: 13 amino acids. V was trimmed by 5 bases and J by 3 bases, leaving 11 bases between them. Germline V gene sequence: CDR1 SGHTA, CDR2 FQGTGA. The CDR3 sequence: CASSPGPNYEQYF. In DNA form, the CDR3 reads TGTGCCAGCAGCCCGGGACCAAACTACGAGCAGTACTTC.

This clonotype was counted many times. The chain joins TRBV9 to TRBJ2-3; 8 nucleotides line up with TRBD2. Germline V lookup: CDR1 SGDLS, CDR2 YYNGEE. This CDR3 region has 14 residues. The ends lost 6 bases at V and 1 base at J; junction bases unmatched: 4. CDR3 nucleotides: TGTGCCAGCAACCAAGCGGGAGGCACAGATACGCAGTATTTT. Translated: CASNQAGGTDTQYF.

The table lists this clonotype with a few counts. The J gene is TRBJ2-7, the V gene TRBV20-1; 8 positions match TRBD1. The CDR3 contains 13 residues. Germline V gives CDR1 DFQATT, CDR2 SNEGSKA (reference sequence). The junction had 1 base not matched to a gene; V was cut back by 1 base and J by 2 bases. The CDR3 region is CSARGGQAYEQYF. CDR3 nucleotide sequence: TGCAGTGCTAGAGGGGGACAGGCCTACGAGCAGTACTTC.

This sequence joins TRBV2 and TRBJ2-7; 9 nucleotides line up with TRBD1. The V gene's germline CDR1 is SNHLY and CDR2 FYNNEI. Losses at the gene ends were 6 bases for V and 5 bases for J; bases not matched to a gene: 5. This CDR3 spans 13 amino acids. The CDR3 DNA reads TGTGCCAGCAGGGGACAGGGTAGGCACGAGCAGTACTTC. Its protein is CASRGQGRHEQYF. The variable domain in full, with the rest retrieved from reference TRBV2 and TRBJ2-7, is EPEVTQTPSHQVTQMGQEVILRCVPISNHLYFYWYRQILGQKVEFLVSFYNNEISEKSEIFDDQFSVERPDGSNFTLKIRSTKLEDSAMYFCASRGQGRHEQYFGPGTRLTVT.

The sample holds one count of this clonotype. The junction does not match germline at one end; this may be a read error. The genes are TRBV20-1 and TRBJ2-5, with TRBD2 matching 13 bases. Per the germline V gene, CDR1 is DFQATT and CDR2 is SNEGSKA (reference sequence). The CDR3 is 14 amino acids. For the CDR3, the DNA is TGCAGTACTAGGGGACTAGCGGGACAAGAGACCCAGTACTTC. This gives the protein CSTRGLAGQETQYF.